What follows are 32 T cell receptor beta chains derived from one specimen sequenced in a study of radiation and T cells in renal cell carcinoma. Time point: blood 4 weeks post-SBRT, at nephrectomy. Treatment defined: 15 Gy SBRT to primary tumor, nephrectomy 4 weeks later. Using immunoSEQ multiplex PCR, the repertoire was profiled, and TCRdb retains in-frame clones only, with some absent. Here the sample spans roughly 45,000 clones, about 82% being singletons. Sequencing used blood, obtained from a patient whose treatment included radiotherapy and nephrectomy. All receptors derive from an older woman with renal cell carcinoma.

This clone was seen just once. The chain recombines TRBV9 with TRBJ2-2; D is uncertain. V was shortened by 0 bases and J by 8 bases, with 8 bases between the two germline ends. This CDR3 has 13 amino acids. CDR1 and CDR2 (germline): SGDLS, YYNGEE. In nucleotides, the CDR3 is TGTGCCAGCAGCGTAGCGGAGCGAGGGGAGCTGTTTTTT. This encodes CASSVAERGELFF. The full variable domain, its missing parts supplied by reference TRBV9 and TRBJ2-2, is DSGVTQTPKHLITATGQRVTLRCSPRSGDLSVYWYQQSLDQGLQFLIQYYNGEERAKGNILERFSAQQFPDLHSELNLSSLELGDSALYFCASSVAERGELFFGEGSRLTVL.

The genes are TRBV19 and TRBJ1-5; D is unresolved. Trimming cost V 6 bases and J 4 bases, with 13 bases left between them. Germline V gives CDR1 LNHDA, CDR2 SQIVND (reference sequence). This CDR3 comprises 14 residues. The CDR3 protein is CASRISAGNQPQHF. The CDR3 nucleotides read TGTGCCAGTAGAATCTCGGCGGGGAATCAGCCCCAGCATTTT.

This clone appeared a few times. The chain uses TRBV6-1 and TRBJ1-5; perhaps TRBD1 as D (5 bases). CDR3 length: 15 amino acids. V lost 6 bases, J lost 4 bases, and 16 bases lay in between. Per germline, CDR1 MNHNS and CDR2 SASEGT. CDR3 region: CASRNMGGRNQPQHF. DNA for the CDR3: TGTGCCAGCAGGAATATGGGGGGGAGGAATCAGCCCCAGCATTTT.

This clone was found a few times. V gene TRBV10-3 combines with J gene TRBJ1-5; D may be TRBD1 (5 bases). The CDR3 is 15 amino acids. V was trimmed by 0 bases and J by 7 bases, leaving 13 bases between them. Germline assignment: CDR1 ENHRY and CDR2 SYGVKD. CDR3 loop: CAISESPGLEQPQHF. CDR3 nucleotides: TGTGCCATCAGTGAGTCACCAGGGCTGGAACAGCCCCAGCATTTT.

The V and J genes are TRBV7-9 and TRBJ2-5; maybe TRBD1 (5 bases). The CDR3 length is 15 residues. Germline V gene sequence: CDR1 SEHNR, CDR2 FQNEAQ (reference sequence). V lost 4 bases and J lost 5, with 17 bases in between. The CDR3: CASSSAGRQSETQYF. In DNA form, the CDR3 reads TGTGCCAGCAGCTCCGCTGGACGACAGTCCGAGACCCAGTACTTC. Looking up the rest from reference TRBV7-9 and TRBJ2-5 gives the full variable domain: DTGVSQNPRHKITKRGQNVTFRCDPISEHNRLYWYRQTLGQGPEFLTYFQNEAQLEKSRLLSDRFSAERPKGSFSTLEIQRTEQGDSAMYLCASSSAGRQSETQYFGPGTRLLVL.

This clone was counted a single time. V usage is TRBV7-9 and J usage is TRBJ1-1; 9 bases fit TRBD1. The CDR3 spans 16 residues. CDR1 and CDR2 (germline): SEHNR, FQNEAQ (reference sequence). The V and J ends lost 5 bases and 3 bases, in that order; junction bases with no gene match: 10. The CDR3, as DNA: TGTGCCAGCAGCCCACACTCGACAGGGGGTGACACTGAAGCTTTCTTT. Protein sequence: CASSPHSTGGDTEAFF.

V gene TRBV30 combines with J gene TRBJ2-3, with no clear D. CDR1 GTSNPN and CDR2 SVGIG come from the germline V gene (reference sequence). V lost 2 bases to trimming and J lost 6 bases, with 9 bases between them. The length of the CDR3 is 12 residues. CDR3 residues: CAWSTGLDTQYF. The CDR3 bases are TGTGCCTGGAGTACGGGCCTGGATACGCAGTATTTT.

J is TRBJ2-1 and V is TRBV7-8; tentative D call: TRBD2 (6 bases). The V end lost 0 bases, the J end lost 10 bases, and 13 bases lay between the germline ends. Germline V CDR1 and CDR2: SGHVS, FQNEAQ. The CDR3 extends over 14 amino acids. CDR3 sequence: CASSLAGGAEEQFF. The CDR3 bases are TGTGCCAGCAGCTTAGCGGGCGGGGCGGAGGAGCAGTTCTTC.

The V call is TRBV5-1, the J call TRBJ2-5; 8 bases line up with TRBD2. The V and J ends lost 0 bases and 2 bases, in that order; junction bases with no gene match: 6. The V gene's germline CDR1 is SGHRS and CDR2 YFSETQ. CDR3 size: 16 residues. CDR3 loop: CASSLGSGASQETQYF. CDR3 sequence (DNA): TGCGCCAGCAGCTTGGGTAGCGGGGCCTCTCAAGAGACCCAGTACTTC.

J is TRBJ1-5 and V is TRBV19; the D is unclear. This CDR3 is built from 13 residues. Germline loops: CDR1 LNHDA, CDR2 SQIVND (reference sequence). The V and J ends lost 4 bases and 4 bases respectively, with 8 bases between them. CDR3 in DNA: TGTGCCAGTAGTAGCAGCGTTAATCAGCCCCAGCATTTT. Its protein is CASSSSVNQPQHF.

CDR3 bases: TGTGCCAGTAGTATGTTTCGTCCCCCCACTAATGAAAAACTGTTTTTT. This translates into CASSMFRPPTNEKLFF. V gene TRBV19 combines with J gene TRBJ1-4; D is undetermined. The V and J ends lost 3 bases and 2 bases respectively, with 13 bases between them. CDR3 length: 16 residues. Per the germline V gene, CDR1 is LNHDA and CDR2 is SQIVND (reference sequence).

The chain couples TRBV28 to TRBJ1-2; 8 positions match TRBD1. Germline V gene lookup returns CDR1 MDHEN and CDR2 SYDVKM. V was pared by 4 bases and J by 3 bases, with 4 bases of the junction left unmatched. The CDR3 length is 14 residues. The CDR3 region has the DNA TGTGCCAGCAGTTCCGGACAGGGATACTATGGCTACACCTTC. It encodes CASSSGQGYYGYTF.

V usage is TRBV19 and J usage is TRBJ1-3, with D hard to call. V shed 4 bases and J shed 1 base, with 14 bases lying between them. The CDR3 spans 16 residues. Looked up from germline, CDR1 is LNHDA and CDR2 is SQIVND (reference sequence). This CDR3 reads CASSTTPKGSGNTIYF. CDR3 coding DNA: TGTGCCAGTAGTACCACTCCGAAAGGGTCTGGAAACACCATATATTTT.

V is TRBV5-1 and J is TRBJ1-1, with TRBD1 as a possible D gene (5 bases). Germline V gene data show CDR1 as SGHRS and CDR2 as YFSETQ. V lost 4 bases, J lost 1 base, and 11 bases lay in between. CDR3 length: 14 residues. The CDR3 region is CASSGQQENTEAFF. The CDR3 region has the DNA TGCGCCAGCAGCGGGCAACAGGAGAACACTGAAGCTTTCTTT.

The chain carries TRBV27 and TRBJ1-2; TRBD1 might be the D (5 bases). The ends were cut back, 5 bases at V and 4 bases at J, with 14 bases in the middle. CDR3 length: 14 amino acids. Germline V gives CDR1 MNHEY, CDR2 SMNVEV (reference sequence). For the CDR3, the DNA is TGTGCCAGCAGTCCGGGAGCAGGGCTCTATGGCTACACCTTC. Its translation: CASSPGAGLYGYTF.

CDR3 amino acids: CASSYDRDYGYTF. CDR3 in DNA: TGTGCCAGCAGTTACGACAGGGACTATGGCTACACCTTC. The chain joins TRBV6-5 to TRBJ1-2; 7 nucleotides align to TRBD1. Unmatched junction bases numbered 0, after V lost 2 bases and J lost 3 bases. The CDR3 runs 13 residues. Germline values: CDR1 MNHEY, CDR2 SVGAGI.

The genes are TRBV5-4 and TRBJ1-2; D may be TRBD1 (5 bases). V dropped 2 bases and J dropped 8 bases, with 19 bases sitting between them. This CDR3 has 15 residues. Germline assignment: CDR1 SGHNT and CDR2 YYREEE (reference sequence). CDR3 nucleotide sequence: TGTGCCAGCAGCTTAGGTGGGACCGGGATCGGAGGCTACACCTTC. Amino acid sequence: CASSLGGTGIGGYTF.

As for this clone: A read error may produce the germline difference seen at one junction end. V is TRBV11-3 and J is TRBJ1-4, with D hard to call. The germline gives CDR1 SGHNT, CDR2 YENEEA. The CDR3 runs to 13 residues. CDR3 bases: TGTGCCAGCAGCCTAGAGCTTAATGAAAAACTGTTTTTT. It specifies CASSLELNEKLFF.

This chain links TRBV5-6 with TRBJ1-4; TRBD1 matches 11 bases. V lost 4 bases, J lost 6 bases, and 5 bases stayed unmatched. The CDR3 spans 15 residues. Germline loops: CDR1 SGHDT, CDR2 YYEEEE. CDR3 in amino acids: CASSRRTGGYEKLFF. CDR3 bases: TGTGCCAGCAGCCGAAGGACAGGGGGCTATGAAAAACTGTTTTTT. The full variable domain, with the rest looked up from reference TRBV5-6 and TRBJ1-4, is DAGVTQSPTHLIKTRGQQVTLRCSPKSGHDTVSWYQQALGQGPQFIFQYYEEEERQRGNFPDRFSGHQFPNYSSELNVNALLLGDSALYLCASSRRTGGYEKLFFGSGTQLSVL.

The chain employs TRBV6-5 and TRBJ1-5; possible D gene TRBD1, 6 bases. The CDR3 loop spans 15 amino acids. Per the germline V gene, CDR1 is MNHEY and CDR2 is SVGAGI. V was clipped by 6 bases and J by 9 bases, with 21 bases between them. CDR3 coding DNA: TGTGCCAGCAGCCGCACAGGGATGGCCGATTTGCCCCAGCATTTT. As protein: CASSRTGMADLPQHF.

The chain uses TRBV10-3 and TRBJ2-5; the D is unclear. This CDR3 comprises 14 residues. Between the trimmed V and J ends, which lost 0 bases and 2 bases, there was a span of 7 bases. Germline-derived CDR1 and CDR2 are ENHRY and SYGVKD. The DNA for the CDR3 is TGTGCCATCAGTGAGTCGGCGCAGCAAGAGACCCAGTACTTC. This sequence encodes CAISESAQQETQYF.

This chain joins TRBV7-2 and TRBJ1-2; the match to TRBD1 covers 7 bases. CDR3 size: 14 residues. Looked up from germline, CDR1 is SGHTA and CDR2 is FQGNSA. The ends lost 4 bases at V and 8 bases at J; junction bases unmatched: 10. The DNA for the CDR3 is TGTGCCAGCAGCTACAGGGGCCCGTTTGAAGGCTACACCTTC. It yields the protein CASSYRGPFEGYTF.

This sequence joins TRBV5-4 and TRBJ1-6, with D perhaps TRBD1 (5 bases). Germline CDR1 is SGHNT and CDR2 is YYREEE (reference sequence). This CDR3 contains 17 residues. The V end lost 0 bases, the J end lost 6 bases, and 16 bases lay between the germline ends. CDR3 region: CASSLDGPRGTNSPLHF. In DNA form, the CDR3 reads TGTGCCAGCAGCTTGGACGGGCCCCGCGGGACTAATTCACCCCTCCACTTT.

The chain uses TRBV2 and TRBJ2-2, with D hard to call. This CDR3 comprises 12 residues. Trimming left V 6 bases short and J 6 bases short, with 8 bases between. The germline V gene has CDR1 SNHLY and CDR2 FYNNEI. CDR3 DNA: TGTGCCAGCAGGTGGGAAGCCGGGGAGCTGTTTTTT. Translated, it gives CASRWEAGELFF. The full variable domain, its missing parts supplied by reference TRBV2 and TRBJ2-2, is EPEVTQTPSHQVTQMGQEVILRCVPISNHLYFYWYRQILGQKVEFLVSFYNNEISEKSEIFDDQFSVERPDGSNFTLKIRSTKLEDSAMYFCASRWEAGELFFGEGSRLTVL.

CDR3 region: CASSGQGNQPQHF. The CDR3 bases are TGTGCCAGCAGTGGACAGGGGAATCAGCCCCAGCATTTT. This chain uses TRBV2 with TRBJ1-5; 8 bases align to TRBD1. V shed 4 bases and J 4 bases; nucleotides not matched to a gene: 0. CDR1 and CDR2 from the germline V gene are SNHLY and FYNNEI. This CDR3 has 13 amino acids.

The CDR3 nucleotides read TGTGCCAGCAGCTTCACAACGGACCCCCCAGAAGCTTTCTTT. Its translation is CASSFTTDPPEAFF. This rearrangement joins TRBV7-9 to TRBJ1-1; D remains unclear. V lost 3 bases and J lost 8, with 16 bases in between. Germline-derived CDR1 and CDR2 are SEHNR and FQNEAQ (reference sequence). There are 14 residues in the CDR3.

J is TRBJ1-2 and V is TRBV5-5; the D gene is possibly TRBD1 (5 bases). The V gene's germline CDR1 is SGHKS and CDR2 YYEKEE (reference sequence). V was clipped by 2 bases and J by 3 bases, with 11 bases between them. This CDR3 region has 14 residues. The CDR3 is CASSFNQGDYGYTF. DNA for the CDR3: TGTGCCAGCAGCTTTAATCAGGGTGACTATGGCTACACCTTC. The full variable domain, its missing parts supplied by reference TRBV5-5 and TRBJ1-2, is DAGVTQSPTHLIKTRGQQVTLRCSPISGHKSVSWYQQVLGQGPQFIFQYYEKEERGRGNFPDRFSARQFPNYSSELNVNALLLGDSALYLCASSFNQGDYGYTFGSGTRLTVV.

Concerning this clone itself: Here the CDR3 omits its conserved ending phenylalanine or tryptophan, so a read error is the likely source. No DNA is shown, since the ends of the CDR3 on it are uncertain; the CDR3 is the one TCRdb lists. The rearrangement joins TRBV11-3 to TRBJ2-7; TRBD1, the D gene given by the table, was not confirmed from the DNA. The germline CDR1 and CDR2 sequences are SGHNT and YENEEA. Ends included, the CDR3 has 13 residues. This chain's CDR3 is CASSLSQTGHLQG.

Within the sample, this clone is medium-sized. The V call is TRBV27, the J call TRBJ2-7, with a tentative D call TRBD2 (6 bases). V was pared by 2 bases and J by 5 bases, with 13 bases between. Germline lookup yields CDR1 MNHEY and CDR2 SMNVEV (reference sequence). CDR3 length equals 14 residues. CDR3 sequence: CASSLSGWEDEQYF. DNA of the CDR3: TGTGCCAGCAGTTTAAGCGGTTGGGAGGACGAGCAGTACTTC.

The J gene is TRBJ2-7, the V gene TRBV30; D may be TRBD1 (6 bases). This CDR3 has 14 residues. Trimming took off 1 base at V and 3 bases at J, with 13 bases between the two ends. From germline, CDR1 is GTSNPN and CDR2 SVGIG (reference sequence). The chain's CDR3 is CAWSEWTEGYEQYF. The CDR3 DNA reads as TGTGCCTGGAGTGAGTGGACAGAGGGCTACGAGCAGTACTTC.

J is TRBJ2-7 and V is TRBV5-4; TRBD1 matches 7 bases. In germline, CDR1 is SGHNT, CDR2 YYREEE (reference sequence). Trimming at V came to 2 bases and at J to 0 bases, leaving 5 bases not matched to a gene. The length of the CDR3 is 15 residues. CDR3 region: CASSFTGTASYEQYF. In nucleotides, the CDR3 is TGTGCCAGCAGCTTCACCGGGACAGCCTCCTACGAGCAGTACTTC. The entire variable domain, with the rest obtained from reference TRBV5-4 and TRBJ2-7, is as follows: ETGVTQSPTHLIKTRGQQVTLRCSSQSGHNTVSWYQQALGQGPQFIFQYYREEENGRGNFPPRFSGLQFPNYSSELNVNALELDDSALYLCASSFTGTASYEQYFGPGTRLTVT.

Notes on this clone: Sequence at one end of the junction differs from germline and may be a read error. The gene calls are TRBV6-5 and TRBJ2-1, with 8 bases matching TRBD1. CDR3 length: 15 residues. Per the germline V gene, CDR1 is MNHEY and CDR2 is SVGAGI. CDR3 sequence (DNA): TGTGCCAGCAGCCTATCCAGGGGGCTCTACAATAAGCAGTTCTTC. This translates into CASSLSRGLYNKQFF.